What follows are 13 T cell receptor beta chains derived from one specimen sequenced in a study of graft-versus-host responses after intestinal transplantation. The repertoire was sequenced with immunoSEQ multiplex PCR; TCRdb's copy has only in-frame clones and lacks some. Of around 110,000 clones in the sample, about 87% were seen once. Their cognate antigens are unknown. The sequenced sample was unstimulated CD4+ T cells sorted from spleen or lymph node cells, obtained before transplant. The receptors derive from a human donor who was the organ donor for an intestinal transplant.

This clone appeared a few times. The chain recombines TRBV10-1 with TRBJ1-1; D is possibly TRBD1 (5 bases). V lost 10 bases and J 5 bases, leaving 17 bases between the germline ends. This CDR3 spans 13 amino acids. CDR1 is WNHNN, CDR2 SYGVQD, per germline (reference sequence). CDR3 loop: CATSRASGTEAFF. CDR3 sequence (DNA): TGCGCCACTTCCAGGGCCTCCGGGACTGAAGCTTTCTTT.

This chain connects TRBV2 to TRBJ2-5; TRBD1 agrees at 9 bases. The CDR3 runs 14 residues. Trimming cost V 6 bases and J 5 bases; bases outside gene matches: 7. In germline, CDR1 is SNHLY, CDR2 FYNNEI. CDR3 sequence reads: CASRVGQGTETQYF. DNA of the CDR3: TGTGCCAGCAGAGTGGGACAGGGTACGGAGACCCAGTACTTC.

The chain uses TRBV5-5 and TRBJ1-3; D is unclear. The germline gives CDR1 SGHKS, CDR2 YYEKEE (reference sequence). This CDR3 comprises 15 residues. V shed 0 bases and J shed 0 bases, with 7 bases lying between them. Here the CDR3 DNA reads TGTGCCAGCAGCTTGGGCAGCGTCTCTGGAAACACCATATATTTT. This gives the protein CASSLGSVSGNTIYF. Together with reference TRBV5-5 and TRBJ1-3, the CDR3 gives the full variable domain: DAGVTQSPTHLIKTRGQQVTLRCSPISGHKSVSWYQQVLGQGPQFIFQYYEKEERGRGNFPDRFSARQFPNYSSELNVNALLLGDSALYLCASSLGSVSGNTIYFGEGSWLTVV.

This clone was observed once. The chain has TRBV6-5 and TRBJ2-7; 9 bases agree with TRBD1. J gave up 2 bases and V 5 bases, and 7 bases lay outside the gene matches. Germline-derived CDR1 and CDR2 are MNHEY and SVGAGI. The CDR3 consists of 15 residues. CDR3 coding DNA: TGTGCCAGCAGTGCTCTTGGGACAGGGACCTACGAGCAGTACTTC. Protein: CASSALGTGTYEQYF.

V gene TRBV9 combines with J gene TRBJ1-4, with TRBD1 matching 7 bases. The CDR3 covers 14 residues. V dropped 4 bases and J dropped 5; count of bases not matched to a gene: 5. From germline, CDR1 is SGDLS and CDR2 YYNGEE. The DNA for the CDR3 is TGTGCCAGCAGCCGGGACAGCTTGAATGAAAAACTGTTTTTT. Translation gives CASSRDSLNEKLFF.

CDR3 nucleotide sequence: TGTGCCAGCAGTTCAGCAGGGGGGGGAGGCTACAATGAGCAGTTCTTC. Protein product: CASSSAGGGGYNEQFF. The rearrangement uses TRBV28 and TRBJ2-1; D may correspond to TRBD1 or TRBD2 (7 bases each). This CDR3 is built from 16 residues. Germline assignment: CDR1 MDHEN and CDR2 SYDVKM. Trimming took 4 bases from V and 3 from J, leaving 16 bases between them. The full variable domain, with the rest looked up from reference TRBV28 and TRBJ2-1, is DVKVTQSSRYLVKRTGEKVFLECVQDMDHENMFWYRQDPGLGLRLIYFSYDVKMKEKGDIPEGYSVSREKKERFSLILESASTNQTSMYLCASSSAGGGGYNEQFFGPGTRLTVL.

This chain joins TRBV29-1 and TRBJ2-3; D call uncertain. The CDR3 length is 13 residues. CDR1 is SQVTM and CDR2 is ANQGSEA in the germline V gene. V dropped 4 bases and J dropped 0 bases, with 8 bases sitting between them. The chain's CDR3 is CSVGKASTDTQYF. The DNA of the CDR3 is TGCAGCGTTGGTAAAGCTAGCACAGATACGCAGTATTTT.

The gene calls are TRBV6-5 and TRBJ1-6, with D perhaps matching TRBD1 (5 bases). Germline CDR1 is MNHEY and CDR2 is SVGAGI. This CDR3 is built from 15 residues. V was clipped by 7 bases and J by 8 bases, with 18 bases between them. CDR3 sequence reads: CASNKAGDGYSPLHF. As DNA, the CDR3 is TGTGCCAGCAACAAAGCGGGGGACGGATATTCACCCCTCCACTTT.

V gene TRBV9 combines with J gene TRBJ2-2, with D uncertain. CDR3 length equals 14 residues. V shed 0 bases and J shed 4 bases, with 7 bases lying between them. The germline gives CDR1 SGDLS, CDR2 YYNGEE. The CDR3 bases are TGTGCCAGCAGCGTAGTGCCAGGCACCGGGGAGCTGTTTTTT. Protein sequence: CASSVVPGTGELFF. Together with reference TRBV9 and TRBJ2-2, the CDR3 gives the full variable domain: DSGVTQTPKHLITATGQRVTLRCSPRSGDLSVYWYQQSLDQGLQFLIQYYNGEERAKGNILERFSAQQFPDLHSELNLSSLELGDSALYFCASSVVPGTGELFFGEGSRLTVL.

This sequence joins TRBV5-4 and TRBJ2-7; D is tentatively TRBD1 or TRBD2 (5 bases each). The CDR3 extends over 13 amino acids. V was shortened by 2 bases and J by 7 bases, with 13 bases between the two germline ends. From germline, CDR1 is SGHNT and CDR2 YYREEE (reference sequence). CDR3 in amino acids: CASSFHGAREQYF. CDR3 bases: TGTGCCAGCAGCTTCCACGGGGCGAGAGAGCAGTACTTC.

The rearrangement links TRBV6-1 to TRBJ2-7; TRBD1 matches at 11 bases. V shed 7 bases and J 6 bases; nucleotides not matched to a gene: 5. Looked up from germline, CDR1 is MNHNS and CDR2 is SASEGT. The CDR3 is made up of 13 amino acids. CDR3 in amino acids: CASTPDRGLEQYF. The CDR3 coding sequence is TGTGCCAGCACCCCGGACAGGGGGCTCGAGCAGTACTTC.

Here the CDR3 DNA reads TGTGCCAGCTCACAAACCAGGGATCGGTCACCCCTCCACTTT. Amino acids: CASSQTRDRSPLHF. The gene calls are TRBV18 and TRBJ1-6, with TRBD1 as a possible D gene (5 bases). The germline CDR1 and CDR2 sequences are KGHSH and LQKENI. V lost 4 bases and J lost 10, with 14 bases in between. The CDR3 sequence is 14 residues long.

J is TRBJ1-3 and V is TRBV11-3, with D unclear. V was pared by 2 bases and J by 4 bases, with 3 bases between. There are 12 residues in the CDR3. CDR1 is SGHNT, CDR2 YENEEA, per germline. CDR3 amino acids: CASSLSGNTIYF. CDR3 sequence (DNA): TGTGCCAGCAGCTTATCCGGAAACACCATATATTTT.